Given below is one T cell receptor (beta chain) in context. Its antigen remains unidentified. No much larger clonotype is one base removed from it; base qualities were not supplied. This sample is part of a study of cytomegalovirus exposure and HLA in healthy donors (dated by TCRdb to the late 2010s). Regarding the complete study: An earlier analysis of several hundred of the donors reported about 280 Gb of sequence data and approximately 120 million unique TCR beta sequences obtained from about 179 million T cells. Typing coverage differed by locus: A, B, C, DRB1 and DQB1 were typed in roughly 620-640 donors, DQA1 in about 500, DPA1 in 600 to 610, and DPB1 in about 450. Among the roughly 390 genotyped donors, around 79% belonged to the genetic ancestry cluster associated with self-reported Caucasian donors. Alongside the repertoire data, information on donor age, sex, ethnicity and CMV serostatus was compiled. Among 398 genotyped donors of the cohort, an average of 235,054 unique TCR beta nucleotide sequences were sequenced per donor, 15% to 20% of them non-productive. High-throughput TCR immunosequencing, statistical association of individual TCRs with disease status, and machine learning were combined to predict cytomegalovirus infection status. Rather than drawing on any new phenotypic data, the later analysis identified candidate immune exposures from TCR beta sequences and the way those sequences occurred across donors. Roughly five DR-DQ haplotypes were treated as single units for association and clustering because of strong linkage in the cohort. An early release that covered approximately 600 HLA-typed donors contained 300 to 350 gigabases of sequencing data and 75 million to 100 million unique TCR sequences. A later genetic analysis took genome-wide SNP genotypes for about three fifths of the roughly 670 donors and used that subset as a discovery cohort. Both class I and class II loci were covered by HLA typing, at four-digit resolution. The study aimed to test whether signatures of past pathogen exposure could be identified by cataloging public T cell receptors. An earlier analysis of 500 to 650 of the donors applied high-throughput TCR beta sequencing to assess whether each TCR beta V gene segment acted as functional or pseudogenic. The study profiled the T cell repertoires of hundreds of subjects by immunosequencing and related them to cytomegalovirus serostatus. A later analysis re-examined previously published TCR beta repertoires from about 700 donors and added high-resolution HLA genotyping to investigate patterns of TCR occurrence. Besides the first cohort of some 670 subjects, a separate validation cohort made up of around 120 different subjects was used. Every discovery cohort repertoire had been produced on one sequencing platform.

Library method: the immunoSEQ multiplex PCR assay. For the multiplex PCR, a mixture combining 60 forward primers for TCR Vbeta segments and 13 reverse primers for TCR Jbeta segments was used. The CDR3 region of rearranged TCR beta genes was amplified from genomic DNA by a multiplex PCR assay. The amplified TCR beta libraries were sequenced on the Illumina HiSeq System as 87-base-pair reads. The study's processing was this. In a later analysis, roughly 80 million unique TCR beta chains were counted across the 690 or so repertoires, and roughly 9.9 million of these chains were shared by at least two donors. Raw reads were error-corrected and collapsed into unique sequences with a nearest-neighbor algorithm that merged closely related sequences to remove PCR and sequencing errors. V, D and J gene segments were assigned by aligning CDR3 sequences to IMGT reference sequences. Each retained sequence needed at least a six-nucleotide match to both a V gene segment and a J gene segment. Rearrangements were classified as productive when the CDR3 lacked stop codons and remained in frame with V and J, and all other rearrangements were classified as non-productive. CDR3 was defined according to IMGT convention as the region running from the second conserved V-encoded cysteine to the conserved J-encoded phenylalanine. Sequences without an unambiguous match to a single V gene segment were excluded from the earlier analysis of about 600 of the donors. An earlier analysis of 587 of the donors called V segments functional above 56.7% productive rearrangements and segregating when the between-donor standard deviation exceeded 5%. To diagnose cytomegalovirus status from the catalog of TCR beta chain sequences, a statistical classification framework was built. V and J gene assignment, in a later analysis, came from comparing TCR nucleotide sequences with IMGT/GENE-DB human TR gene sequences. In a later analysis, CDR3 sequences and most-parsimonious VDJ recombination scenarios were assigned using the TCRdist pipeline. In a later analysis, every TCR beta chain was defined by the combination of its CDR3 amino acid sequence and its V-gene family, and reads without a unique V-gene family were dropped. In a later analysis, 500 to 700 highly shared, low-generation-probability nucleotide sequences were removed to address suspected cross-contamination and a sequencing artifact. A later analysis calculated a clonal expansion index for each public chain from normalized within-repertoire ranks of inferred template counts. Generation probabilities in a later analysis came from a VDJ recombination model fitted to out-of-frame rearrangements, and those results were checked against IGoR. A later analysis scored TCR-TCR, TCR-HLA and TCR-CMV co-occurrence with hypergeometric tests, applying a repertoire-size bias correction to TCR pairs. False discovery rates were estimated in a later analysis by permuting HLA or CMV assignments 20 times. In a later analysis, co-occurring TCRs were grouped with DBSCAN, and TCRdist sequence similarity was added when clustering was performed within HLA-allele-positive subsets. For co-occurrence clustering, repertoires with fewer than 30,000 or more than 120,000 public chains were excluded, along with five repertoires with anomalous nucleotide sharing. TCRdb's version of the immuneACCESS table is confined to in-frame rearrangements and falls short of the full clone set. An unresolved V gene accounts for under half of the shortfall where checked; the remainder is of unknown origin. D and trimming were read from the DNA, whereas the V and J calls and clone size are those reported in that table. In all, the sample holds fewer than 200,000 clones, and more than 70% of those were seen once. Roughly 1.5% of the sample is in the top ten clones.

General conclusions and limits of the study: A further reported finding was that TCR beta sequences accurately predicted the HLA-A and HLA-B alleles for most subjects in the first cohort. Only TCR beta chains were sequenced in this cohort, and the absence of alpha or paired-chain data limited detectable features. Because HLA typing was missing for some donors at each locus, association tests included only the typed subset. Assigning TCR associations to individual alleles was difficult when HLA alleles, especially DR and DQ, strongly co-occurred. A cluster of highly shared sequence variants was judged likely to be a technical artifact of the sequencing pipeline. A later analysis associated about 18,000 TCR beta sequences with specific HLA alleles at a false discovery rate of 0.05. Because counts were too low, around 17 rarely observed V segments, including chromosome 9 orphons, were left out of the earlier analysis of roughly 600 of the donors. While some public TCRs were present in many individuals, most TCR sequences turned up only very rarely across donors. Correlated functional status among segregating V segments might reflect linkage disequilibrium, but an unknown experimental factor could not be ruled out. For the cohort, immune exposure information was limited to CMV serostatus. Most CMV-associated TCR beta chains appeared to be HLA-restricted in a later analysis, and the HLA associations seemed to be driven largely by CMV exposure. The study listed approximately 160 TCR beta chains as associated with cytomegalovirus. In both the original and validation cohorts, the classifier was reported to diagnose cytomegalovirus status with high specificity and sensitivity. Several of the top co-occurrence clusters appeared to be linked to parvovirus B19, influenza, CMV and Epstein-Barr virus, according to a later analysis. Sequencing depth was assumed to be roughly uniform across donors in the presence/absence analyses, though that assumption may not hold. In a later genetic analysis, fewer N-insertions in productive TCRs were reported among donors in an Asian-associated ancestry cluster than the roughly 640-donor mean. Broadly in line with IMGT annotations, most TCR beta V segments showed up in productive rearrangements about 90% or about 30% of the time in an earlier analysis of about 500 of the donors. Compared with equally common non-associated chains, HLA-associated TCR beta chains in a later analysis were more clonally expanded and had lower generation probabilities. According to the authors, the approach could potentially be generalized to other disease states and immunological phenotypes. Some IMGT-functional V segments, including TRBV6-2 and TRBV6-3, could not be told apart with the 87-base-pair reads, so those segments were excluded. In vitro tests confirmed that a few of the cytomegalovirus-associated TCR beta chains recognize cytomegalovirus antigens. In a later analysis, TCR association rates were found to vary across HLA loci, with the most associated TCRs seen for DRB1 alleles and the fewest for HLA-C alleles. In a later genetic analysis, a missense DCLRE1C variant was associated with V-gene and J-gene trimming of TCR beta chains, and the association was replicated in an independent cohort.

CDR1 ENHRY and CDR2 SYGVKD are derived from the germline V gene. Spanning cysteine to phenylalanine, the CDR3 consists of 16 amino acids. Only the CDR3 region is kept as DNA, spanning 48 bases read in frame from base 1. The junction carries 16 bases between V and J, which are trimmed by 4 bases and 2 bases respectively. The cohort was made up of 666 healthy bone marrow donors. At the time of sampling, all cohort members were nominally healthy, though unrecorded immune exposures were likely present. The donor tested CMV seronegative and was one of the 352 seronegative cohort members. A peripheral blood sample was collected from each donor, and TCR beta sequencing was performed on peripheral blood mononuclear cells. Genomic DNA was extracted from the blood cell samples with the Qiagen DNeasy Blood Extraction Kit.

The sequence was obtained from a male donor in good health and CMV-seronegative. The chain is encoded by TRBV10-3 joined to TRBJ2-3, and possibly TRBD1, on 6 matching bases. The sample was PBMCs. The CDR3: CAISAASDSFTDTQYF. In nucleotides, the sequence is TGTGCCATCAGTGCGGCTTCGGACAGCTTCACAGATACGCAGTATTTT.